Reported below is one T cell receptor (beta chain). Its target is unknown. The record originates from a study of blood T cells in healthy people across ages. Study conclusions and caveats: Versus aged donors, long-lived donors had higher diversity and more naive CD4+ cells.

Using a J-beta primer mix together with a sample-barcoded 5' primer, a second PCR was run for about 6 to 12 cycles. Per-sample output comprised a minimum of 2.5 million paired-end reads containing CDR3. TCRdb fed the 5' RACE reads into MiXCR, producing one record per CDR3 protein. This sample yields some 1.6 million distinct CDR3 sequences, of which 30% to 35% are seen a single time; roughly 10% belongs to the top ten. Germline V CDR1 and CDR2: SGHTA, FQGTGA. The CDR3 has 17 residues. The chain joins TRBV7-3 to TRBJ2-5; 8 positions match TRBD2. The end of the DNA aligns better with TRBJ2-7, so the J call may be wrong. The clonotype was recovered from a woman in her 30s in good health. Material: blood. The CDR3 region has the DNA TGTGCCAGCAGCTTATGGGCTAGCGGGCGATCGGCAGGCGAGCAGTACTTC. Translating gives CASSLWASGRSAGEQYF.